These T cell receptor beta chains were read from a single sample in a study of cytomegalovirus exposure and HLA in healthy donors. TCRdb's copy holds only in-frame clones and misses some; the assay was immunoSEQ multiplex PCR. The sample contains under 140,000 clones, 70% to 90% of which appear only once. Material: PBMCs. Every receptor here comes from a middle-aged man in good health and CMV-seronegative. CDR3s include the opening cysteine and the closing phenylalanine or tryptophan. The D gene is left open where the match is weak. For some rows the clone size is stated as once, few or many, or as a class when expanded; others skip it.

V: TRBV5-1; size: -; J: TRBJ1-2; D: -; CDR3: CASSARVGEDYGYTF; DNA: TGCGCCAGCAGCGCCCGTGTTGGGGAGGACTATGGCTACACCTTC
V: TRBV13; size: -; J: TRBJ1-1; D: -; CDR3: CASSLGLREEAFF; DNA: TGTGCCAGCAGCTTAGGCCTGAGGGAAGAAGCTTTCTTT
V: TRBV28; size: -; J: TRBJ2-3; D: -; CDR3: CASTSSTDTQYF; DNA: TGTGCCAGCACTAGTAGCACAGATACGCAGTATTTT
V: TRBV7-2; size: -; J: TRBJ1-6; D: -; CDR3: CASSLPGPLPLHF; DNA: TGTGCCAGCAGCTTACCAGGTCCACTCCCCCTCCACTTT
V: TRBV29-1; size: -; J: TRBJ1-2; D: TRBD1; CDR3: CSVVRGQGREADGYTF; DNA: TGCAGCGTTGTGCGGGGACAGGGGCGCGAGGCGGATGGCTACACCTTC
V: TRBV29-1; size: -; J: TRBJ2-7; D: -; CDR3: CSVGQTSYEQYF; DNA: TGCAGCGTTGGGCAGACTTCCTACGAGCAGTACTTC
V: TRBV29-1; size: -; J: TRBJ2-1; D: TRBD2; CDR3: CSVEGEPGGRYNEQFF; DNA: TGCAGCGTTGAAGGGGAGCCGGGGGGTAGGTACAATGAGCAGTTCTTC
V: TRBV28; size: -; J: TRBJ1-2; D: TRBD1; CDR3: CASRDTGVGGYTF; DNA: TGTGCCAGCAGGGATACAGGGGTGGGGGGCTACACCTTC
V: TRBV5-1; size: -; J: TRBJ1-2; D: TRBD1; CDR3: CASSEGQGGYTF; DNA: TGCGCCAGCAGCGAAGGACAGGGTGGCTACACCTTC
V: TRBV28; size: few; J: TRBJ1-3; D: -; CDR3: CASSPTRTGGNTIYF; DNA: TGTGCCAGCAGTCCAACCCGGACGGGGGGAAACACCATATATTTT